Listed here is a single TCR beta chain. This clone may be a read error of a much larger clone one base away. Additional DNA sequences in this sample encode the identical CDR3. In the original processing: The authors estimated nucleated cell counts from reference gene primer amplification. Produced via immunoSEQ multiplex PCR; TCRdb's table is partial and in-frame only. V and J calls and clone size are those listed in that table; D and trimming were worked out from the DNA. Of 200,000 to 300,000 clones listed, about three quarters were seen once; the top ten hold around 3.4%. These data come from a study of blood T cell repertoires in COVID-19. At the level of the study: The samples span acute and convalescent COVID-19 from the United States, Italy and Spain. T cells, B-cell-depleted T cells, or PBMCs provided the cDNA or gDNA that served as material.

Sample: peripheral blood. The clonotype comes from an elderly woman with acute or convalescent COVID-19.

The CDR3 sequence is CASSPTGGNQPQHF. DNA of the CDR3: TGTGCCAGCAGCCCGACAGGGGGCAATCAGCCCCAGCATTTT. This chain links TRBV6-6 with TRBJ1-5; TRBD1 agrees at 8 bases. V lost 6 bases, J lost 2 bases, and 3 bases stayed unmatched. CDR1 is MNHNY, CDR2 SVGAGI, per germline (reference sequence). The CDR3 runs 14 residues.